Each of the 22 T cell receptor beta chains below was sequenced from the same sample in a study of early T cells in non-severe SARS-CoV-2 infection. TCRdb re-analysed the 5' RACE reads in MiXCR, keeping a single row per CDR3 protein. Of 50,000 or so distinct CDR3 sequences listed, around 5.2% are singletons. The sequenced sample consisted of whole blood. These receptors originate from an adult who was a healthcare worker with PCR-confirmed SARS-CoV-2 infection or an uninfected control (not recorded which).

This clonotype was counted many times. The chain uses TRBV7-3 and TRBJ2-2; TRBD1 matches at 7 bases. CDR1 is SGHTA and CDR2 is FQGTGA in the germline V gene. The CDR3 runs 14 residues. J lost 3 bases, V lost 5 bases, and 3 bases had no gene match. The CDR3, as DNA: TGTGCCAGCAGCCAGGACAGGTACACCGGGGAGCTGTTTTTT. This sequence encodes CASSQDRYTGELFF.

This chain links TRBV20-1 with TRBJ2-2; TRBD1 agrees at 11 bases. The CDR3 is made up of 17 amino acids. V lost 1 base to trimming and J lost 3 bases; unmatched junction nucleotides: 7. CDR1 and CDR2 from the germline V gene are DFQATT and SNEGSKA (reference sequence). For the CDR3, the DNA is TGCAGTGCTAGAGCTAGGACAGGGGGCCGCTACACCGGGGAGCTGTTTTTT. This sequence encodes CSARARTGGRYTGELFF.

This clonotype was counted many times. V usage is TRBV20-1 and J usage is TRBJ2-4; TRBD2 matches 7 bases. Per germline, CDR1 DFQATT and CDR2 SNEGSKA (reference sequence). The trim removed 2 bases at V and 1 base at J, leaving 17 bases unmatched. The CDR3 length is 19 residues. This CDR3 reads CSARPAGGSQLQAKNIQYF. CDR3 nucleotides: TGCAGTGCTAGACCGGCGGGCGGGAGCCAGTTACAGGCCAAAAACATTCAGTACTTC.

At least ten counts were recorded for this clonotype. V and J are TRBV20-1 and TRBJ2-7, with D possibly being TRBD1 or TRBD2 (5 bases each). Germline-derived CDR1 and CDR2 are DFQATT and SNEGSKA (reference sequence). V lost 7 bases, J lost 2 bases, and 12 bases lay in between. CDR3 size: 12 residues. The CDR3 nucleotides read TGCAGTGGGGGGACGACCACCTACGAGCAGTACTTC. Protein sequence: CSGGTTTYEQYF.

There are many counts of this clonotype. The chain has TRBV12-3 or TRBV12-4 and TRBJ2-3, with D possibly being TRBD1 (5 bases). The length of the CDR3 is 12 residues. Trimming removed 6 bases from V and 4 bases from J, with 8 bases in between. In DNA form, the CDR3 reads TGTGCCAGCAGGACAGTCCCAGATACGCAGTATTTT. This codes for CASRTVPDTQYF.

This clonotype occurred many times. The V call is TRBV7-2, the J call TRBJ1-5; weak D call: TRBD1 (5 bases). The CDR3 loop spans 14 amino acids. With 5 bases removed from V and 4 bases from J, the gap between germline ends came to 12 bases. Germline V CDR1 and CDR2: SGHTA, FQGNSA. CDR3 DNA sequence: TGTGCCAGCAGCCCCCGGCAGGGAAATCAGCCCCAGCATTTT. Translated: CASSPRQGNQPQHF.

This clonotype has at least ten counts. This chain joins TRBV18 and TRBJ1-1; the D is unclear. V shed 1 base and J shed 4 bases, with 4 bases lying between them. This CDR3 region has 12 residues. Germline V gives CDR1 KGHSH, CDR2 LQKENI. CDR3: CASSPLVTEAFF. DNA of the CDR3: TGTGCCAGCTCACCACTAGTCACTGAAGCTTTCTTT.

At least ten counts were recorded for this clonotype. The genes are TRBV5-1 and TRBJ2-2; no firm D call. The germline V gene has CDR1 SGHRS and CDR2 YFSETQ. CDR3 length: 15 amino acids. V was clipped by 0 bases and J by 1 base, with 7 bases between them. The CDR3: CASSLAWGNTGELFF. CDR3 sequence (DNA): TGCGCCAGCAGCTTGGCGTGGGGGAACACCGGGGAGCTGTTTTTT.

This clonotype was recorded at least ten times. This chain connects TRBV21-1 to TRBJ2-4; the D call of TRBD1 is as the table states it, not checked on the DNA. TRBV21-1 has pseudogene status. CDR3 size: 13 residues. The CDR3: CASSKPQGSPGYF. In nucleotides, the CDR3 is TGTGCCAGCAGCAAACCCCAGGGCTCCCCTGGCTACTTC.

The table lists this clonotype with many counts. CDR3 nucleotide sequence: TGTGCCAGCAGCTTGGCCCCCTACGAGCAGTACTTC. It specifies CASSLAPYEQYF. The chain employs TRBV5-5 and TRBJ2-7; no clear D. The germline V gene has CDR1 SGHKS and CDR2 YYEKEE (reference sequence). CDR3 length equals 12 residues. The V gene lost 0 bases and the J gene lost 2 bases, with 3 bases spanning the gap.

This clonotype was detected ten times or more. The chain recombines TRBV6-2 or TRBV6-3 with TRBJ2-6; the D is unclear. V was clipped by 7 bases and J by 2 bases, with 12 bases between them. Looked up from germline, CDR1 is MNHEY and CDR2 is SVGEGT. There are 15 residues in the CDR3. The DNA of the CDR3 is TGTGCCAGCATTGATAGTGGGACTGGGGCCAACGTCCTGACTTTC. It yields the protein CASIDSGTGANVLTF.

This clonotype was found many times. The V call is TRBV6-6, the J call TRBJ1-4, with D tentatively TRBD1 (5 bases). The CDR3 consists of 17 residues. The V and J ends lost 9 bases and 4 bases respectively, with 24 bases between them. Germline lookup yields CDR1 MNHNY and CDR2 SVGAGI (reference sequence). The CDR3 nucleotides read TGTGCCAGTAACCAAGGGGCCTTGAGGGCCGATAATGAAAAACTGTTTTTT. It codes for CASNQGALRADNEKLFF.

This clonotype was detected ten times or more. As DNA, the CDR3 is TGCGCCAGCAGCCAAGGAGACAGGCGAGTGAACACTGAAGCTTTCTTT. Translation: CASSQGDRRVNTEAFF. The chain links TRBV4-3 to TRBJ1-1, with D perhaps TRBD1 (6 bases). The V gene's germline CDR1 is LGHNA and CDR2 YSLEER. Trimming cost V 1 base and J 0 bases, with 12 bases left between them. This CDR3 is built from 16 residues.

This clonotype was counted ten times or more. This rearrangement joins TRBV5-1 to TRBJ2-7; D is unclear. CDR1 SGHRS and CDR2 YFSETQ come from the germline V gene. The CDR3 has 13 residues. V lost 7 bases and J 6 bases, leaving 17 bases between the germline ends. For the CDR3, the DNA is TGCGCCAGCGGTGAAACTCTCAGACGCGAGCAGTACTTC. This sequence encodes CASGETLRREQYF.

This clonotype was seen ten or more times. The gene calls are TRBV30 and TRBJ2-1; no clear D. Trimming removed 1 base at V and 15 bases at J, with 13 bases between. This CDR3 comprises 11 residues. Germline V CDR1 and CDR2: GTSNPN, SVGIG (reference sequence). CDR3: CAWSDVRTPFF. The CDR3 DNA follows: TGTGCCTGGAGTGATGTGAGAACGCCGTTCTTC.

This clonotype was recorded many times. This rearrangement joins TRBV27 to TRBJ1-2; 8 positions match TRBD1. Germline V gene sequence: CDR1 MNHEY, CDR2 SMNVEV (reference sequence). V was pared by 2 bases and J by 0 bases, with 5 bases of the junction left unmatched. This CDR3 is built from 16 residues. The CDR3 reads CASSLDPDRANYGYTF. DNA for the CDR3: TGTGCCAGCAGTTTAGATCCGGACAGGGCTAACTATGGCTACACCTTC.

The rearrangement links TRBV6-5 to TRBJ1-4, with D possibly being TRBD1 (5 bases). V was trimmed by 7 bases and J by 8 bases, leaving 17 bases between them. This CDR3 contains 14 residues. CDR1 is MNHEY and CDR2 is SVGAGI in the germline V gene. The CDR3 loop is CASTSPGGGEKLFF. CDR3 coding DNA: TGTGCCAGCACCTCTCCCGGGGGAGGCGAAAAACTGTTTTTT.

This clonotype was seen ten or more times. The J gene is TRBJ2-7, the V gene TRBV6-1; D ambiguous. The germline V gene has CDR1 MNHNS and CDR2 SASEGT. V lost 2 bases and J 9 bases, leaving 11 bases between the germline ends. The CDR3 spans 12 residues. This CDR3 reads CASSETDPGQYF. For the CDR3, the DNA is TGTGCCAGCAGTGAAACCGATCCGGGGCAGTACTTC.

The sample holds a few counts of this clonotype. The chain's CDR3 is CASSFYSKTGELFF. CDR3 coding DNA: TGTGCCAGCAGCTTTTACAGCAAGACCGGGGAGCTGTTTTTT. The rearrangement links TRBV7-9 to TRBJ2-2; no firm D call. The germline CDR1 and CDR2 sequences are SEHNR and FQNEAQ (reference sequence). The CDR3 is 14 amino acids. V was shortened by 3 bases and J by 5 bases, with 10 bases between the two germline ends.

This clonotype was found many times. CDR3 residues: CASSLAGTVAYEQYF. The CDR3 DNA follows: TGTGCCAGCAGCTTAGCCGGGACGGTAGCCTACGAGCAGTACTTC. The V gene is TRBV7-2, the J gene TRBJ2-7, with D perhaps being TRBD1 or TRBD2 (5 bases each). CDR1 is SGHTA, CDR2 FQGNSA, per germline. This CDR3 has 15 residues. V shed 0 bases and J shed 2 bases, with 11 bases lying between them. Supplemented by reference TRBV7-2 and TRBJ2-7, the full variable domain reads GAGVSQSPSNKVTEKGKDVELRCDPISGHTALYWYRQSLGQGLEFLIYFQGNSAPDKSGLPSDRFSAERTGGSVSTLTIQRTQQEDSAVYLCASSLAGTVAYEQYFGPGTRLTVT.

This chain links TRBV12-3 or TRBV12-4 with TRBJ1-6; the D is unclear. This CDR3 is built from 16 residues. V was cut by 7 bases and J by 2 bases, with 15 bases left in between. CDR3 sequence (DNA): TGTGCCAGCACCCTCTGGAGCAGAGCCTATAATTCACCCCTCCACTTT. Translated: CASTLWSRAYNSPLHF.

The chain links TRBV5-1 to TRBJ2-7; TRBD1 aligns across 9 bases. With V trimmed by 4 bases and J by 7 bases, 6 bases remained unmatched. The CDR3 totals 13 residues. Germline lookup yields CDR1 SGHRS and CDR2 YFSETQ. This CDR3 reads CASSKQGAEEQYF. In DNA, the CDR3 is TGCGCCAGCAGCAAACAGGGGGCAGAAGAGCAGTACTTC.